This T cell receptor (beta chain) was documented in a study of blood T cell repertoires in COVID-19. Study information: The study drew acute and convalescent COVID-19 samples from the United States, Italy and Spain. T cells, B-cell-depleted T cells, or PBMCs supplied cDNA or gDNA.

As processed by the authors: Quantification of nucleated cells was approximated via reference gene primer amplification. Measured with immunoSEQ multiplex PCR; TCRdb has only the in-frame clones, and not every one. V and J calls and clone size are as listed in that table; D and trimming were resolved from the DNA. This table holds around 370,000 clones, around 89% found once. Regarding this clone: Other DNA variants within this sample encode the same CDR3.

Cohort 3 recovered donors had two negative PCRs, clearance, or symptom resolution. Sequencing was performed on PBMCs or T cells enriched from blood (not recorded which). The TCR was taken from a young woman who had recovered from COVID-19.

Here the CDR3 reads CASSYSGGGNSPLHF. The CDR3 coding sequence is TGTGCCAGCAGTTACTCTGGGGGCGGGAATTCACCCCTCCACTTT. V is TRBV6-5 and J is TRBJ1-6, with D tentatively TRBD1 (6 bases). Germline CDR1 and CDR2: MNHEY and SVGAGI. The V end was cut by 0 bases, the J end by 7 bases, with 10 bases between. The CDR3 extends over 15 amino acids.